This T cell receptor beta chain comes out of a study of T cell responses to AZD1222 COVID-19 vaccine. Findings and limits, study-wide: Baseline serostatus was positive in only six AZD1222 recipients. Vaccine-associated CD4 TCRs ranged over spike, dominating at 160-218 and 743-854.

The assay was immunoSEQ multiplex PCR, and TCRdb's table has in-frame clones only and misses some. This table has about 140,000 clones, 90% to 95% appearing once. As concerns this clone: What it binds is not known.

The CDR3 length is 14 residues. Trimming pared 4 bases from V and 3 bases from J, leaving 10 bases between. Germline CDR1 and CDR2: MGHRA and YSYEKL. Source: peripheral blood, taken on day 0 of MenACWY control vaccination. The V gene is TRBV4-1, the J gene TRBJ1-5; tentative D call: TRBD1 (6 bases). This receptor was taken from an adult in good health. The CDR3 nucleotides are TGCGCCAGCAGCCCTCGGACAGACAATCAGCCCCAGCATTTT. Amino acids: CASSPRTDNQPQHF.